This T cell receptor (beta chain) was retrieved from a study of blood T cell repertoires in COVID-19. Some clones are missing from TCRdb's copy, which holds only in-frame ones; the method was immunoSEQ multiplex PCR. The repertoire holds a few hundred thousand clones, with around nine tenths as singletons. CDR3 length equals 13 residues. With 4 bases clipped from V and 3 bases from J, the junction kept 0 bases outside the gene matches. CDR1 is PRHDT, CDR2 FYEKMQ, per germline (reference sequence). Patients at the Seattle site were enrolled during active infection and followed longitudinally. This clone appeared once.

This clonotype was sampled from a woman in her 30s with COVID-19, enrolled during active disease. V usage is TRBV13 and J usage is TRBJ2-5; TRBD1 matches 9 bases. Source material: peripheral blood. The CDR3: CASSWDREETQYF. CDR3 DNA: TGTGCCAGCAGCTGGGACAGGGAAGAGACCCAGTACTTC.